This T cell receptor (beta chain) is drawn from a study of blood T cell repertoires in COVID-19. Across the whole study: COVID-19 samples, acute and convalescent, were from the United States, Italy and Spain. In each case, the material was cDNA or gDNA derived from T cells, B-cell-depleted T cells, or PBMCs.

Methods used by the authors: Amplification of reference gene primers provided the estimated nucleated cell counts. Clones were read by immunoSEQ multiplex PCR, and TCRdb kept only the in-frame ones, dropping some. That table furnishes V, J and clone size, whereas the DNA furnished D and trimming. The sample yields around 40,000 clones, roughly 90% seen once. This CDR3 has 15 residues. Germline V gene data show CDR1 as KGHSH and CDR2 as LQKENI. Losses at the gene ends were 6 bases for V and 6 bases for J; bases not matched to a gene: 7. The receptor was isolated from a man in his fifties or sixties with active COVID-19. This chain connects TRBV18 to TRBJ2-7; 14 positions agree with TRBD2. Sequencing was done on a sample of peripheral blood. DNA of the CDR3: TGTGCCAGCTCGGAGACTAGCGGGAGGGCAGGCGAGCAGTACTTC. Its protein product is CASSETSGRAGEQYF.